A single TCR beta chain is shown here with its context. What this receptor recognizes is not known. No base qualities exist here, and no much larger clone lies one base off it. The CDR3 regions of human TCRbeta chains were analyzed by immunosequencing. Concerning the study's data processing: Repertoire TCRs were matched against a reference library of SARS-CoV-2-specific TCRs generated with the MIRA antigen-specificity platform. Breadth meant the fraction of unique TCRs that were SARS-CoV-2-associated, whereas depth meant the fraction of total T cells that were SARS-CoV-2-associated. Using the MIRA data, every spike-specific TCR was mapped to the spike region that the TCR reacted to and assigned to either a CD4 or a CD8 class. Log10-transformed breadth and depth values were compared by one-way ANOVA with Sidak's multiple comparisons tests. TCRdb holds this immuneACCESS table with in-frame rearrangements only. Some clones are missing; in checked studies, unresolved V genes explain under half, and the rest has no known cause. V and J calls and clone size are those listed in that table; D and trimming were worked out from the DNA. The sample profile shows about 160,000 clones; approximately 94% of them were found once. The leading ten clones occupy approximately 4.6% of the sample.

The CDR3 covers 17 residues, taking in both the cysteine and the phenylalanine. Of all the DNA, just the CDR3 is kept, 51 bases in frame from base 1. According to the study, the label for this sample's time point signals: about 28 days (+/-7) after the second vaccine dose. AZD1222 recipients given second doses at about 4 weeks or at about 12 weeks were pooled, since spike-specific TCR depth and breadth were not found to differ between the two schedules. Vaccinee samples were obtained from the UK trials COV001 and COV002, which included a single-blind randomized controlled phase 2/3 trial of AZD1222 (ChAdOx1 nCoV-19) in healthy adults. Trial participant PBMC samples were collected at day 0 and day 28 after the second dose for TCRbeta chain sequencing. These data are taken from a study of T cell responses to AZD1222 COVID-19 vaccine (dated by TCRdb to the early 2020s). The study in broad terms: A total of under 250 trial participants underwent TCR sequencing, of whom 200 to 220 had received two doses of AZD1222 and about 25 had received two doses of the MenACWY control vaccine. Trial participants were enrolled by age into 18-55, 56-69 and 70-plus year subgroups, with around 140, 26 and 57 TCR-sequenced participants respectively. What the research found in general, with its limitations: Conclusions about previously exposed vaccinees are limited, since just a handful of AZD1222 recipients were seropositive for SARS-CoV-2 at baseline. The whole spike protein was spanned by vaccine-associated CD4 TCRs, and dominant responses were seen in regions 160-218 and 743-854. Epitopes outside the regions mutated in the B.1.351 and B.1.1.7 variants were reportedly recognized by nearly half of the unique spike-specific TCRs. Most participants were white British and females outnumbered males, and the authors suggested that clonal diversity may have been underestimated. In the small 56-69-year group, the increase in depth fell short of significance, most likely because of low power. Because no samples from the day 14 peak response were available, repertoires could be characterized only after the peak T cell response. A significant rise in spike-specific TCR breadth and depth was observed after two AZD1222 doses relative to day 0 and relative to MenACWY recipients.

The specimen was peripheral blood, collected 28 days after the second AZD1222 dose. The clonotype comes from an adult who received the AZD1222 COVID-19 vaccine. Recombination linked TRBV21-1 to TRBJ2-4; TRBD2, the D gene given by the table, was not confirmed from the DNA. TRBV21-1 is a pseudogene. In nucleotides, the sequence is TGTGCCAGCAGCAAAGGGGGCGGGAGTAGGGCCAAAAACATTCAGTACTTC. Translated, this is CASSKGGGSRAKNIQYF.